The clone carrying this TCR beta chain appeared a few times. The CDR3 consists of 12 residues. Trimming cost V 0 bases and J 6 bases, with 9 bases left between them. Germline CDR1 DFQATT, CDR2 SNEGSKA (reference sequence). Time point meaning: newly diagnosed GD, antithyroid drugs for less than 3 months. RNA from PBMCs was the source of the TCR library. Nine milliliters of peripheral blood were taken and placed in EDTA tubes. The data were taken from a study of regulatory T cells in long-lasting Graves disease. CDR3-region Arm-PCR and iRepertoire HTBI primers produced the TCR beta libraries. From the multiplex PCR reads, TCRdb called clonotypes with MiXCR, one entry per CDR3 protein. Of roughly 500,000 distinct CDR3 sequences detected, around 12% appear once; the ten largest clones hold about 8.3%. These data are also associated with another study on T cells in Graves' hyperthyroidism and ophthalmopathy. Per that study: Calling Graves' hyperthyroidism stable meant ophthalmopathy did not progress within 18 months. Most expanded thyroid clonotypes above 0.001 also appeared in blood.

The sequencing here drew on peripheral blood mononuclear cells (PBMCs), taken at new diagnosis, from a patient treated with antithyroid drugs. V is TRBV20-1 and J is TRBJ2-7, with D uncertain. The origin of this receptor is a woman in her twenties or thirties with Graves disease. Written as DNA, the CDR3 is TGCAGTGCTAGAGATTTAGGGTTCGAGCAGTACTTC. Residues: CSARDLGFEQYF.